The text below deals with one T cell receptor beta chain. In germline, CDR1 is KGHSH, CDR2 LQKENI. The CDR3 spans 14 residues. Trimming took 1 base from V and 2 from J, leaving 9 bases between them. The sample comes from a study of low-dose radiotherapy and immunotherapy resistance in tumors. Time point: before trial treatment. Tumors of eligible patients were advanced, solid and lacking tumor-infiltrating lymphocytes. First-strand cDNA relied on TRAV- and TRBV-specific primers spanning alpha and beta chains. TCRs were amplified for around 20 PCR cycles with a constant-region primer and V-primer adapter. MiXCR, run by TCRdb on the reads, gives a single entry per CDR3 protein. Here the sample spans 70,000 to 95,000 distinct CDR3 sequences, 15% to 20% being singletons.

The clonotype originates from a male donor with prostate cancer. This chain connects TRBV18 to TRBJ2-7; TRBD1 might be the D (6 bases). Source: PBMCs, taken before treatment. CDR3 in amino acids: CASSPQGQPYEQYF. The CDR3 DNA sequence: TGTGCCAGCTCACCACAAGGACAGCCCTACGAGCAGTACTTC.